These 30 T cell receptor beta chains were all obtained from the same sample, sequenced in a study of cytomegalovirus exposure and HLA in healthy donors. The method was immunoSEQ multiplex PCR; TCRdb's version includes in-frame clones alone and lacks a portion of them. The sample has 150,000 to 200,000 clones; approximately 89% are singletons. Sequencing was performed on PBMCs. Receptors originate from a young man in good health and CMV-seropositive.

The CDR3 protein is CASSQEGRGIGYTF. The CDR3 DNA follows: TGTGCCAGCAGCCAAGAAGGCAGGGGGATTGGCTACACCTTC. The chain couples TRBV14 to TRBJ1-2; 7 bases align to TRBD1. This CDR3 has 14 residues. V lost 0 bases and J lost 7; bases outside the gene matches: 5. Germline V lookup: CDR1 SGHDN, CDR2 FVKESK.

This chain connects TRBV7-6 to TRBJ1-4, with no clear D. Germline CDR1 and CDR2: SGHVS and FNYEAQ. The germline V and J ends were trimmed by 0 bases and 6 bases, with 17 bases remaining between them. This CDR3 spans 17 amino acids. CDR3 amino acids: CASSLAPRGSGYEKLFF. The CDR3 region has the DNA TGTGCCAGCAGCTTAGCCCCCCGGGGTAGTGGGTATGAAAAACTGTTTTTT.

This clone was seen a single time. The V and J genes are TRBV9 and TRBJ1-1, with a weak D call TRBD1 (5 bases). This CDR3 spans 14 amino acids. Trimming removed 2 bases at V and 7 bases at J, with 15 bases between. CDR1 and CDR2 from the germline V gene are SGDLS and YYNGEE. This CDR3 is CASSVGTSSREAFF. The CDR3, as DNA: TGTGCCAGCAGCGTGGGGACCAGCTCACGTGAAGCTTTCTTT.

The chain couples TRBV9 to TRBJ2-1, with D perhaps matching TRBD1 or TRBD2 (6 bases each). Germline CDR1 SGDLS, CDR2 YYNGEE. CDR3 length: 15 residues. The germline V and J ends were trimmed by 3 bases and 5 bases, with 15 bases remaining between them. The DNA of the CDR3 is TGTGCCAGCAGCGCCGAGGGGGGATGGAACAATGAGCAGTTCTTC. Residues: CASSAEGGWNNEQFF.

The V and J genes are TRBV4-3 and TRBJ1-1; D not certain. Germline-derived CDR1 and CDR2 are LGHNA and YSLEER. V lost 1 base and J lost 3, with 6 bases in between. The CDR3 runs to 13 residues. Written as DNA, the CDR3 is TGCGCCAGCAGCCAAGCCGAGGACACTGAAGCTTTCTTT. It is translated as CASSQAEDTEAFF.

The chain carries TRBV18 and TRBJ2-7; D perhaps matches TRBD1 (6 bases). From germline, CDR1 is KGHSH and CDR2 LQKENI. Trimming cost V 3 bases and J 7 bases, with 13 bases left between them. CDR3 length equals 13 residues. For the CDR3, the DNA is TGTGCCAGCTCACCTTGGGACACCCTAGAGCAGTACTTC. The encoded protein is CASSPWDTLEQYF.

This clone came up once. The rearrangement links TRBV9 to TRBJ1-2, with D possibly TRBD1 on 5 matching bases. From germline, CDR1 is SGDLS and CDR2 YYNGEE. The CDR3 has 14 amino acids. V lost 4 bases, J lost 6 bases, and 16 bases lay in between. The CDR3 DNA follows: TGTGCCAGCAGCTCCAGGGCGGCAAACAATGGCTACACCTTC. Translating it yields CASSSRAANNGYTF.

V usage is TRBV6-4 and J usage is TRBJ2-3; D is undetermined. Trimming shortened V by 4 bases and J by 5 bases, and 10 bases separated the two germline ends. The CDR3 spans 13 residues. Germline CDR1 and CDR2: MRHNA and SNTAGT. CDR3 residues: CASSVSLGDTQYF. The CDR3 DNA reads as TGTGCCAGCAGTGTCTCACTTGGAGATACGCAGTATTTT.

The genes are TRBV2 and TRBJ1-2; D is unresolved. The CDR3 loop spans 12 amino acids. The V gene's germline CDR1 is SNHLY and CDR2 FYNNEI. Deletions cut 6 bases from V and 8 bases from J, with 13 bases between. CDR3 bases: TGTGCCAGCAGCTTACGGTCAAGAGGCTACACCTTC. Its protein is CASSLRSRGYTF.

Only a few counts were recorded for this clone. The rearrangement links TRBV7-3 to TRBJ2-3; D ambiguous. The V end lost 5 bases, the J end lost 4 bases, and 13 bases lay between the germline ends. Germline assignment: CDR1 SGHTA and CDR2 FQGTGA. This CDR3 is built from 14 residues. This CDR3 is CASSPPSRADTQYF. DNA of the CDR3: TGTGCCAGCAGCCCCCCGTCTAGGGCAGATACGCAGTATTTT. Looking up the rest from reference TRBV7-3 and TRBJ2-3 gives the full variable domain: GAGVSQTPSNKVTEKGKYVELRCDPISGHTALYWYRQSLGQGPEFLIYFQGTGAADDSGLPNDRFFAVRPEGSVSTLKIQRTERGDSAVYLCASSPPSRADTQYFGPGTRLTVL.

This rearrangement joins TRBV5-4 to TRBJ1-2; D uncertain. Germline-derived CDR1 and CDR2 are SGHNT and YYREEE (reference sequence). Trimming cost V 1 base and J 0 bases, with 7 bases left between them. CDR3 length: 14 residues. The CDR3 DNA follows: TGTGCCAGCAGCTTGTACTTTTCTAACTATGGCTACACCTTC. Translation: CASSLYFSNYGYTF.

The rearrangement uses TRBV5-1 and TRBJ2-7; the D gene is possibly TRBD2 (6 bases). V lost 4 bases to trimming and J lost 0 bases, with 11 bases between them. Per the germline V gene, CDR1 is SGHRS and CDR2 is YFSETQ. The CDR3 is made up of 14 amino acids. The CDR3 DNA follows: TGCGCCAGCAGCCACGGGAGTGGCTCCTACGAGCAGTACTTC. Its translation: CASSHGSGSYEQYF.

This clone was observed once. The genes are TRBV6-1 and TRBJ2-5; D is perhaps TRBD1 (6 bases). Per germline, CDR1 MNHNS and CDR2 SASEGT. V lost 3 bases and J 2 bases, leaving 13 bases between the germline ends. The CDR3 has 15 residues. In nucleotides, the CDR3 is TGTGCCAGCAGTGACTTTTGGGGACATCAAGAGACCCAGTACTTC. Its translation is CASSDFWGHQETQYF.

The genes are TRBV29-1 and TRBJ2-1, with D possibly being TRBD2 (5 bases). The CDR3 contains 14 residues. The V and J ends lost 7 bases and 4 bases respectively, with 17 bases between them. From germline, CDR1 is SQVTM and CDR2 ANQGSEA. The CDR3 DNA reads as TGCAGCGCCCGCCTGACGGAGGTGTACAATGAGCAGTTCTTC. This gives the protein CSARLTEVYNEQFF.

The rearrangement uses TRBV4-1 and TRBJ2-6; D is uncertain. CDR1 and CDR2 (germline): MGHRA, YSYEKL. CDR3 size: 15 residues. With 1 base removed from V and 0 bases from J, the gap between germline ends came to 4 bases. The CDR3 region has the DNA TGCGCCAGCAGCCAAGGTATCTCTGGGGCCAACGTCCTGACTTTC. Protein: CASSQGISGANVLTF.

V and J are TRBV7-8 and TRBJ1-3, with D unclear. V lost 2 bases to trimming and J lost 4 bases, with 3 bases between them. Germline V gene sequence: CDR1 SGHVS, CDR2 FQNEAQ. This CDR3 spans 12 amino acids. CDR3 in DNA: TGTGCCAGCAGCTTACAGGGAAACACCATATATTTT. Its protein product is CASSLQGNTIYF.

Only a few counts were recorded for this clone. This rearrangement joins TRBV7-9 to TRBJ2-1; D is ambiguous. Germline CDR1 is SEHNR and CDR2 is FQNEAQ (reference sequence). Trimming stripped 2 bases from V and 10 bases from J, with 9 bases between. The CDR3 sequence is 12 residues long. DNA of the CDR3: TGTGCCAGCAGCTTACCCCCAGAGGAGCAGTTCTTC. Protein product: CASSLPPEEQFF.

V gene TRBV6-6 combines with J gene TRBJ1-2; TRBD1 is a possible D gene (5 bases). Germline lookup yields CDR1 MNHNY and CDR2 SVGAGI (reference sequence). The V and J ends lost 0 bases and 5 bases respectively, with 16 bases between them. CDR3 size: 16 residues. The CDR3 region is CASSYSRDLSSYGYTF. DNA for the CDR3: TGTGCCAGCAGTTACTCGAGGGACCTATCGTCATATGGCTACACCTTC.

V usage is TRBV25-1 and J usage is TRBJ1-5; tentatively, D is TRBD1 (5 bases). Germline V gene lookup returns CDR1 MGHDK and CDR2 SYGVNS. This CDR3 has 16 amino acids. V dropped 2 bases and J dropped 7 bases, with 18 bases sitting between them. CDR3 nucleotide sequence: TGTGCCAGCAGTGAAGGGAAGGGGAAACGACAACAGCCCCAGCATTTT. Protein sequence: CASSEGKGKRQQPQHF.

The J gene is TRBJ1-2, the V gene TRBV5-4; no definite D call. The CDR3 loop spans 14 amino acids. From germline, CDR1 is SGHNT and CDR2 YYREEE (reference sequence). The V end was cut by 4 bases, the J end by 4 bases, with 14 bases between. CDR3 DNA: TGTGCCAGCAGCCCCCCTGGGTTGGCCTATGGCTACACCTTC. Translating gives CASSPPGLAYGYTF.

The V gene is TRBV7-3, the J gene TRBJ2-5, with D unclear. CDR3 length: 15 residues. Per germline, CDR1 SGHTA and CDR2 FQGTGA. The V end was cut by 4 bases, the J end by 1 base, with 13 bases between. The CDR3 bases are TGTGCCAGCAGCTACGATCCCGGGCCCCAAGAGACCCAGTACTTC. Protein: CASSYDPGPQETQYF.

This rearrangement joins TRBV28 to TRBJ2-7; maybe TRBD2 (5 bases). Per the germline V gene, CDR1 is MDHEN and CDR2 is SYDVKM. The V end was cut by 2 bases, the J end by 3 bases, with 14 bases between. The length of the CDR3 is 15 residues. DNA of the CDR3: TGTGCCAGCAGTTTAGTAGGCGGGCGACGCTACGAGCAGTACTTC. Protein product: CASSLVGGRRYEQYF.

This chain connects TRBV4-3 to TRBJ2-3, with D hard to call. Trimming cost V 4 bases and J 6 bases, with 11 bases left between them. The V gene's germline CDR1 is LGHNA and CDR2 YSLEER. This CDR3 region has 13 residues. In nucleotides, the CDR3 is TGCGCCAGCAGCCTGAAAAGATGGGATACGCAGTATTTT. Translation: CASSLKRWDTQYF.

This sequence joins TRBV6-6 and TRBJ1-1, with 8 bases matching TRBD1. V dropped 2 bases and J dropped 5; count of bases not matched to a gene: 7. This CDR3 spans 15 amino acids. CDR1 is MNHNY, CDR2 SVGAGI, per germline (reference sequence). Here the CDR3 DNA reads TGTGCCAGCAGTTACCCGCCGACAGGGGATACTGAAGCTTTCTTT. Amino acids: CASSYPPTGDTEAFF.

The V and J genes are TRBV7-6 and TRBJ2-7; 9 bases are a match to TRBD1. Trimming at V came to 5 bases and at J to 7 bases, leaving 9 bases not matched to a gene. The CDR3 length is 14 residues. Germline V gene lookup returns CDR1 SGHVS and CDR2 FNYEAQ. CDR3 loop: CASSLPGQGVEQYF. The CDR3 DNA sequence: TGTGCCAGCAGCCTCCCGGGACAGGGAGTTGAGCAGTACTTC.

The chain carries TRBV7-8 and TRBJ2-5; 7 nucleotides align to TRBD1. After removal of 8 bases from V and 5 bases from J, the junction contained 11 bases not matched to a gene. The germline CDR1 and CDR2 sequences are SGHVS and FQNEAQ. This CDR3 is 14 amino acids long. The CDR3 is CASRTQGEWETQYF. The CDR3, as DNA: TGTGCCAGCCGAACGCAGGGGGAGTGGGAGACCCAGTACTTC.

The chain couples TRBV4-3 to TRBJ1-2; tentatively, D is TRBD1 (5 bases). CDR1 is LGHNA, CDR2 YSLEER, per germline. Trimming left V 3 bases short and J 4 bases short, with 18 bases between. This CDR3 is 16 amino acids long. The CDR3 DNA sequence: TGCGCCAGCAGCCAGGACATTGGGGGGTTTGGCTATGGCTACACCTTC. It yields the protein CASSQDIGGFGYGYTF.

The genes are TRBV6-6 and TRBJ1-5, with D uncertain. V dropped 6 bases and J dropped 7 bases, with 13 bases sitting between them. From germline, CDR1 is MNHNY and CDR2 SVGAGI (reference sequence). The CDR3 covers 13 residues. The CDR3 nucleotides read TGTGCCAGCAGCCGGGAGGGTTTACAGCCCCAGCATTTT. As protein: CASSREGLQPQHF.

This clone occurred a few times. This sequence joins TRBV6-5 and TRBJ2-7, with 7 bases that match TRBD1. This CDR3 has 16 amino acids. CDR1 and CDR2 from the germline V gene are MNHEY and SVGAGI. The V segment lost 0 bases and the J segment 4 bases; nucleotides outside the gene matches: 9. This CDR3 reads CASSYSPTGNRYEQYF. For the CDR3, the DNA is TGTGCCAGCAGTTACTCCCCGACAGGGAACAGGTACGAGCAGTACTTC.

The chain employs TRBV4-3 and TRBJ2-5, with TRBD1 identical over 8 bases. From germline, CDR1 is LGHNA and CDR2 YSLEER. V shed 0 bases and J 3 bases; nucleotides not matched to a gene: 6. The CDR3 totals 16 residues. CDR3 sequence (DNA): TGCGCCAGCAGCCAAGAGGTGACAGGGGAGGAAGAGACCCAGTACTTC. This sequence encodes CASSQEVTGEEETQYF.